Listed below are T cell receptor beta chains from one sample, sequenced in a study of T cell responses to AZD1222 COVID-19 vaccine. Only in-frame clones appear in the TCRdb table, and some are missing; sequencing was by immunoSEQ multiplex PCR. This sample has 100,000 to 150,000 clones, with around 87% found just once. The source was peripheral blood, collected on day 0 of AZD1222 vaccination. These receptors were collected from an adult in good health. The conserved cysteine and the conserved F or W are not part of the CDR3 here. The order of the fields is J gene, V gene, CDR3 protein.

J: TRBJ1-5; V: TRBV7-2; CDR3: ASSLGVLQPQH
J: TRBJ1-1; V: TRBV7-9; CDR3: ASSSQMWGGNTEAF
J: TRBJ1-1; V: TRBV5-4; CDR3: ASSLGQVTEAF
J: TRBJ2-7; V: TRBV30; CDR3: AWGTGAAYEQY
J: TRBJ1-3; V: TRBV28; CDR3: ASSLDGTVLSGNTIY
J: TRBJ1-5; V: TRBV18; CDR3: ASSPGLIQPQH
J: TRBJ2-1; V: TRBV19; CDR3: ASSTNRGLGNEQF
J: TRBJ1-5; V: TRBV28; CDR3: ASTFMQGREPQH
J: TRBJ1-6; V: TRBV6-1; CDR3: ASSDTAPLH
J: TRBJ1-2; V: TRBV6-5; CDR3: ASSTILDRDYGYT
J: TRBJ2-2; V: TRBV4-1; CDR3: ASSHPPRGRHTGELF
J: TRBJ1-1; V: TRBV29-1; CDR3: SVVAGGVNTEAF
J: TRBJ1-1; V: TRBV4-1; CDR3: ASSQDRTRRVNTEAF
J: TRBJ2-2; V: TRBV5-1; CDR3: ASSLALAGAGELF
J: TRBJ2-3; V: TRBV27; CDR3: ASTPFGSGGFDTDTQY
J: TRBJ2-7; V: TRBV7-6; CDR3: ASSLEPGLAGYEQY
J: TRBJ1-6; V: TRBV7-9; CDR3: ASSFSNSPLH
J: TRBJ2-7; V: TRBV6-5; CDR3: ASSYAGYSYEQY
J: TRBJ2-7; V: TRBV28; CDR3: ASTEVGEREQY
J: TRBJ1-2; V: TRBV6-2/TRBV6-3; CDR3: ASSYPRDRVLGSDGYT
J: TRBJ2-3; V: TRBV4-1; CDR3: ASSQGHSGGQNTQY
J: TRBJ2-7; V: TRBV6-6; CDR3: ASSYPQGGGSYEQY
J: TRBJ2-7; V: TRBV5-1; CDR3: ASSLSGSGGYEQY
J: TRBJ2-7; V: TRBV5-4; CDR3: ASSSPSTGDVAEQY
J: TRBJ1-2; V: TRBV6-5; CDR3: ASSYSGTVYGYT
J: TRBJ2-7; V: TRBV15; CDR3: ATSPGQASYEQY
J: TRBJ2-1; V: TRBV9; CDR3: ASSVTSGDGSEQF
J: TRBJ2-1; V: TRBV24-1; CDR3: ATSPGVAGYNEQF
J: TRBJ2-7; V: TRBV27; CDR3: ASTSSQTYEQY
J: TRBJ2-2; V: TRBV11-3; CDR3: ASSLRTGGVGELF
J: TRBJ1-2; V: TRBV12-3/TRBV12-4; CDR3: ASRDGQGNGYT
J: TRBJ2-1; V: TRBV2; CDR3: ASRPSADNEQF
J: TRBJ1-5; V: TRBV29-1; CDR3: SVRQGRDQPQH
J: TRBJ2-2; V: TRBV7-9; CDR3: ASSLAGGVTGELF
J: TRBJ1-2; V: TRBV12-3/TRBV12-4; CDR3: ASSGGNYGYT
J: TRBJ2-7; V: TRBV7-2; CDR3: ASTHMPLEQY
J: TRBJ2-3; V: TRBV24-1; CDR3: ATSDLEMSQY
J: TRBJ2-1; V: TRBV28; CDR3: ASSYPGTSGGRVREQF
J: TRBJ2-7; V: TRBV5-6; CDR3: ASSLVPSSGSEQY
J: TRBJ2-2; V: TRBV29-1; CDR3: SAWRTTGELF
J: TRBJ2-7; V: TRBV6-2/TRBV6-3; CDR3: ASSLETYEQY